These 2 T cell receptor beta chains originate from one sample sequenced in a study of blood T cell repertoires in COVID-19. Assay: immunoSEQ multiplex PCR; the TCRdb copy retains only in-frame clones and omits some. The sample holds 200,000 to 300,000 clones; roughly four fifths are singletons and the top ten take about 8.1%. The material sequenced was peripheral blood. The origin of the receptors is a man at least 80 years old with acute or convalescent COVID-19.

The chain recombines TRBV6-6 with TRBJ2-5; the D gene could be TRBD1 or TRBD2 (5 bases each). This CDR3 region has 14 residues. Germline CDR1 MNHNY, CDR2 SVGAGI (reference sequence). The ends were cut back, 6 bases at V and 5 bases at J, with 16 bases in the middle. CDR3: CASSRQRPGETQYF. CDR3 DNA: TGTGCCAGCAGCCGACAGCGGCCTGGGGAGACCCAGTACTTC.

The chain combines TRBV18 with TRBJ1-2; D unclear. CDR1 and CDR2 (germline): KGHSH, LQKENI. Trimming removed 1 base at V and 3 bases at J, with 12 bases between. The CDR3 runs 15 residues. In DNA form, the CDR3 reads TGTGCCAGCTCACCACTATCTGAGTCCTACTATGGCTACACCTTC. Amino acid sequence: CASSPLSESYYGYTF.